The 20 T cell receptor beta chains in this list originate from one sample, sequenced in a study of T cells of healthy individuals. Each CDR3 protein is one row after TCRdb ran MiXCR on the 5' RACE reads. The sample lists 40,000 to 65,000 distinct CDR3 sequences; about 14% were seen once. The receptors were sampled from a human donor in good health.

The CDR3 DNA is TGTGCCAGCAGTGAGTTAGCGTCCGGAGGGGGTCAGCCCCAGCATTTT. It translates to CASSELASGGGQPQHF. V is TRBV2 and J is TRBJ1-5; TRBD1 might be the D (6 bases). With 3 bases removed from V and 6 bases from J, the gap between germline ends came to 18 bases. The CDR3 runs to 16 residues. Germline V gene data show CDR1 as SNHLY and CDR2 as FYNNEI.

This clonotype was detected ten times or more. The rearrangement joins TRBV7-2 to TRBJ2-1, with 16 bases matching TRBD2. Trimming cost V 0 bases and J 1 base; bases outside gene matches: 6. From germline, CDR1 is SGHTA and CDR2 FQGNSA. The CDR3 is 20 residues long. CDR3 loop: CASSLAGGLAGGRSYNEQFF. In DNA, the CDR3 is TGTGCCAGCAGCTTAGCCGGGGGACTAGCGGGGGGGCGGTCCTACAATGAGCAGTTCTTC.

This clonotype appeared many times. This chain connects TRBV4-3 to TRBJ2-3; no clear D gene. Germline V CDR1 and CDR2: LGHNA, YSLEER. V was pared by 1 base and J by 0 bases, with 8 bases between. The CDR3 extends over 15 amino acids. DNA of the CDR3: TGCGCCAGCAGCCAAGTGTTGTCTAGCACAGATACGCAGTATTTT. The encoded protein is CASSQVLSSTDTQYF.

This clonotype was recorded at least ten times. The gene calls are TRBV7-6 and TRBJ1-6; D is possibly TRBD1 (5 bases). The germline CDR1 and CDR2 sequences are SGHVS and FNYEAQ. V lost 5 bases and J 5 bases, leaving 10 bases between the germline ends. This CDR3 has 14 residues. This chain's CDR3 is CASSLGPNNSPLHF. The DNA for the CDR3 is TGTGCCAGCAGCCTGGGACCCAATAATTCACCCCTCCACTTT.

The chain couples TRBV5-1 to TRBJ2-7; D not resolved. Between the trimmed V and J ends, which lost 0 bases and 7 bases, there was a span of 11 bases. This CDR3 spans 13 amino acids. Germline loops: CDR1 SGHRS, CDR2 YFSETQ. CDR3 coding DNA: TGCGCCAGCAGCTTGGACGGATTTGGAGAGCAGTACTTC. Amino acid sequence: CASSLDGFGEQYF.

The rearrangement joins TRBV7-2 to TRBJ2-2; 9 bases align to TRBD1. CDR1 is SGHTA, CDR2 FQGNSA, per germline. The CDR3 sequence is 16 residues long. V shed 5 bases and J 4 bases; nucleotides not matched to a gene: 8. DNA of the CDR3: TGTGCCAGCAGCCGAGCGGGACAGGGTCGCACCGGGGAGCTGTTTTTT. This codes for CASSRAGQGRTGELFF.

In its sample, this clonotype was seen a few times. The CDR3 nucleotides are TGTGCCATCAGTGTGGGGACAGGGGGCGAGCAGTACTTC. Its translation: CAISVGTGGEQYF. The chain links TRBV10-3 to TRBJ2-7; 11 nucleotides agree with TRBD1. The CDR3 is 13 amino acids. Germline-derived CDR1 and CDR2 are ENHRY and SYGVKD. With 4 bases clipped from V and 6 bases from J, the junction kept 2 bases outside the gene matches.

This clonotype was recorded a few times. The J gene is TRBJ1-5, the V gene TRBV5-1; D uncertain. Trimming removed 1 base at V and 3 bases at J, with 14 bases between. Looked up from germline, CDR1 is SGHRS and CDR2 is YFSETQ. The length of the CDR3 is 16 residues. CDR3 in amino acids: CASSLRRSGPNQPQHF. The CDR3 nucleotides read TGCGCCAGCAGCTTGAGGCGATCGGGCCCCAATCAGCCCCAGCATTTT.

The J gene is TRBJ1-4, the V gene TRBV5-5, with TRBD1 matching 7 bases. Germline V gives CDR1 SGHKS, CDR2 YYEKEE (reference sequence). Trimming at V came to 3 bases and at J to 5 bases, leaving 4 bases not matched to a gene. The CDR3 runs to 14 residues. The CDR3 coding sequence is TGTGCCAGCAGCTCGGGACAGATAAATGAAAAACTGTTTTTT. Residues: CASSSGQINEKLFF. The full variable domain, in which reference TRBV5-5 and TRBJ1-4 provide the parts outside the CDR3, is DAGVTQSPTHLIKTRGQQVTLRCSPISGHKSVSWYQQVLGQGPQFIFQYYEKEERGRGNFPDRFSARQFPNYSSELNVNALLLGDSALYLCASSSGQINEKLFFGSGTQLSVL.

This clonotype was recorded at least ten times. The chain combines TRBV20-1 with TRBJ2-3; tentative D call: TRBD2 (5 bases). The CDR3 runs to 15 residues. Germline V gene sequence: CDR1 DFQATT, CDR2 SNEGSKA (reference sequence). Trimming pared 0 bases from V and 1 base from J, leaving 11 bases between. CDR3 protein: CSARDPAEGTDTQYF. DNA of the CDR3: TGCAGTGCTAGAGATCCGGCGGAGGGCACAGATACGCAGTATTTT.

This clonotype was observed many times. This chain uses TRBV12-3 or TRBV12-4 with TRBJ1-2, with 9 bases fitting TRBD1. V gave up 6 bases and J gave up 1 base; unmatched junction bases: 6. The CDR3 has 15 residues. The CDR3 DNA reads TGTGCCAGCAGCCGGACAGGGGACTTTAACTATGGCTACACCTTC. Residues: CASSRTGDFNYGYTF.

This clonotype was seen only a few times. Germline and junction disagree at one end, which may indicate a read error. The chain joins TRBV7-2 to TRBJ2-3; the match to TRBD2 covers 7 bases. This CDR3 is built from 13 residues. In germline, CDR1 is SGHTA, CDR2 FQGNSA. The CDR3 here is CASSENPAERGLF. The CDR3 region has the DNA TGTGCCAGCAGCGAAAATCCGGCGGAGCGGGGTCTCTTT.

The V and J genes are TRBV10-3 and TRBJ2-3; D remains ambiguous. V was cut by 6 bases and J by 6 bases, with 7 bases left in between. The CDR3 has 11 amino acids. The germline V gene encodes CDR1 ENHRY and CDR2 SYGVKD. The CDR3 region has the DNA TGTGCCATCAGCGTGGGGGATACGCAGTATTTT. Encoded protein: CAISVGDTQYF.

This clonotype has just a few counts. Written as DNA, the CDR3 is TGTGCCAGCAGTTTAAGACTAGCGGACATTTACGAGCAGTACTTC. Encoded protein: CASSLRLADIYEQYF. The J gene is TRBJ2-7, the V gene TRBV27, with 9 bases aligning to TRBD2. V was pared by 2 bases and J by 4 bases, with 6 bases of the junction left unmatched. CDR1 MNHEY and CDR2 SMNVEV come from the germline V gene (reference sequence). This CDR3 has 15 residues.

The V call is TRBV7-6, the J call TRBJ2-6, with 11 bases matching TRBD2. CDR3 size: 17 residues. Germline lookup yields CDR1 SGHVS and CDR2 FNYEAQ. Unmatched junction bases numbered 4, after V lost 5 bases and J lost 1 base. CDR3 sequence: CASSPTSGSSGANVLTF. The CDR3 DNA follows: TGTGCCAGCAGCCCCACTAGCGGGAGTTCTGGGGCCAACGTCCTGACTTTC.

In this sample, this clonotype turned up many times. This chain uses TRBV6-2 or TRBV6-3 with TRBJ2-3; 10 bases match TRBD2. This CDR3 has 15 residues. Per the germline V gene, CDR1 is MNHEY and CDR2 is SVGEGT. The V and J ends lost 6 bases and 1 base, in that order; junction bases with no gene match: 4. CDR3 residues: CASSPTSGGTDTQYF. The CDR3 DNA follows: TGTGCCAGCAGCCCCACTAGCGGGGGCACAGATACGCAGTATTTT.

V is TRBV27 and J is TRBJ2-5; no definite D call. CDR3 length: 12 residues. Germline-derived CDR1 and CDR2 are MNHEY and SMNVEV (reference sequence). Trimming removed 1 base from V and 4 bases from J, with 4 bases in between. CDR3 sequence reads: CASSLLGETQYF. The CDR3 DNA sequence: TGTGCCAGCAGTTTATTAGGAGAGACCCAGTACTTC.

This clonotype turned up a few times. The chain joins TRBV7-9 to TRBJ1-5, with no clear D. The ends were cut back, 4 bases at V and 5 bases at J, with 9 bases in the middle. Germline V gene sequence: CDR1 SEHNR, CDR2 FQNEAQ (reference sequence). CDR3 length: 13 amino acids. The CDR3 loop is CASSSHGDQPQHF. The CDR3 nucleotides are TGTGCCAGCAGCTCTCACGGGGATCAGCCCCAGCATTTT.

This clonotype was recorded at least ten times. The chain combines TRBV7-3 with TRBJ1-3, with 8 nucleotides matching TRBD1. Germline V gene sequence: CDR1 SGHTA, CDR2 FQGTGA. This CDR3 comprises 17 residues. J gave up 2 bases and V 0 bases, and 6 bases lay outside the gene matches. CDR3 region: CASSLTFYRGTGNTIYF. CDR3 bases: TGTGCCAGCAGCTTAACGTTTTACAGGGGGACTGGAAACACCATATATTTT.

The chain carries TRBV7-2 and TRBJ2-1; 7 bases line up with TRBD1. From germline, CDR1 is SGHTA and CDR2 FQGNSA. Trimming cost V 4 bases and J 9 bases; bases outside gene matches: 15. CDR3 length equals 16 residues. The CDR3 reads CASSSTGASGLPEQFF. CDR3 bases: TGTGCCAGCAGCTCTACAGGGGCCTCCGGGCTACCTGAGCAGTTCTTC.